This T cell receptor (beta chain) derives from a study of PD-L1 blockade in urothelial cancer. Measured with immunoSEQ multiplex PCR; TCRdb has only the in-frame clones, and not every one. The top ten clones hold 8% to 9.5% of a sample with 70,000 to 90,000 clones, more than 75% of them seen once. Trimming took 6 bases from V and 5 from J; bases not matched to a gene: 20. Germline loops: CDR1 SGHNT, CDR2 YYREEE (reference sequence). This CDR3 has 19 residues. The genes are TRBV5-4 and TRBJ2-5; 12 nucleotides agree with TRBD2. The clonotype was recovered from a man between 65 and 80 years old with urothelial cancer. The sequenced sample was PBMCs, obtained around atezolizumab (anti-PD-L1) treatment. The CDR3 loop is CASTNRQQASGRVGETQYF. The CDR3 DNA sequence: TGTGCCAGCACCAACCGCCAACAGGCTAGCGGGAGGGTTGGGGAGACCCAGTACTTC.